This TCR beta chain was captured by sequencing in a study of siplizumab effects on memory and regulatory T cells. Trimming removed 6 bases at V and 3 bases at J, with 14 bases between. CDR1 is SQVTM, CDR2 ANQGSEA, per germline. The CDR3 contains 13 residues. This clone was observed a handful of times. Antigen: not known. Points from the study as a whole: Alloreactive sequences whose origin lay in unstimulated CD4+ memory cells were significantly reduced by siplizumab.

Every sample had about 9.3 x 10^4 of its TCR templates assayed. Repertoires were generated with immunoSEQ multiplex PCR, while TCRdb's copy carries only in-frame clones and drops some. This table has about 94,000 clones, approximately 95% appearing once. The source material was non-Treg CD4+ T cells sorted from blood. The sequence derives from a human donor in good health. This chain uses TRBV29-1 with TRBJ1-1; no definite D call. CDR3 in amino acids: CSVGVRKDTEAFF. The CDR3 DNA follows: TGCAGCGTGGGAGTAAGGAAGGACACTGAAGCTTTCTTT.